This T cell receptor beta chain was retrieved from a study of response to subunit inactivated influenza vaccine (dated by TCRdb to between 2018 and 2020). With respect to the entire study: Deep quantitative profiling of the T cell receptor repertoire was used in the study to follow responses to a trivalent subunit inactivated influenza vaccine. Broad study findings and their caveats: The authors suggested that each seasonal influenza vaccination may recruit only a limited number of new T cells.

As to this clonotype: This clone's antigen is unknown. Nothing much larger sits one base from this clone, and base qualities are not available.

The time point label for this specimen denotes: approximately 40 days after influenza vaccine administration. The library was built by means of RT-PCR. The data were produced on an Illumina HiSeq 2500. In-frame beta chains were kept once TCRdb had trimmed the public reads at Q25 with fastp and called clones with MiXCR. Rows with a matching CDR3 protein are joined into one entry that keeps the most common DNA and genes. The sample table holds approximately 480,000 distinct CDR3 sequences, of which 11% were seen once. Around 12% of the sample goes to the ten largest clones. Via the germline V gene (reference sequence), CDR1 is DFQATT and CDR2 SNEGSKA. The junction shows trimming of 4 bases on V and 7 bases on J, and the gene matches do not reach 15 bases of it. From the cysteine up to the phenylalanine, the CDR3 has a length of 16 residues. Kept here is only the CDR3 DNA, which spans 48 bases and is read in frame from base 1.

The source was PBMCs from blood, collected 40 to 50 days after vaccination. This TCR came from a man between 45 and 60 years old who received an inactivated influenza vaccine. Donor details come from another sample of the same person, matched by shared clones. The sequence joins TRBV20-1 to TRBJ2-1; 8 bases in the middle match TRBD2. The DNA sequence is given as TGCAGTGCTATAGGTCACAGGCGGGGGGTGCCGAATGAGCAGTTCTTC. Translated, this is CSAIGHRRGVPNEQFF.